The source of this TCR beta chain is a study of blood T cells in healthy people across ages (dated by TCRdb to 2014 to 2015). Background for the entire study: In model experiments, roughly one uniquely barcoded TCR beta cDNA molecule per two T cells was captured by template switching. Four age groups were formed from the donors: young (average 16 years), middle-aged (roughly 38), aged (over 55) and long-lived (more than 75). Two additional independent replicas of 1 million unique cDNA reads from the same blood draw were analyzed for two donors (one aged 18 to 30 and one aged 80 or older). The study measured age-related changes in TCR beta repertoire diversity using deep sequencing normalized with unique cDNA molecular identifiers. Donors of different ages were randomly distributed across sequencing lanes to avoid experimental bias. What the authors observed across the whole study: Conclusive comparison of naive and antigen-experienced compartments was prevented by the profiling of bulk unsorted PBMCs. Observed TCR beta diversity per million T cells fell roughly linearly with age, and a significant reduction was already apparent by age around 39. The percentage of naive T cells measured by flow cytometry correlated strongly with observed TCR beta diversity. Compared with the aged group, the long-lived group had more naive CD4+ T cells, fewer expanded clones and increased TCR diversity, a pattern suggesting age selection. Total diversity estimates from one million sequenced T cells were considered lower bounds and underestimates. The CMV infection status of donors was not known, potentially confounding age-related changes in expanded clonotypes.

V and J are truncated by 5 bases and 2 bases respectively, leaving an intervening sequence of 14 bases. Via the germline V gene (reference sequence), CDR1 is SEHNR and CDR2 FQNEAQ. From the cysteine up to the phenylalanine, the CDR3 has a length of 15 residues. Only the CDR3 DNA is retained, 45 bases long and in frame from the first base. The donors were roughly 40 Caucasian individuals from Russia, aged roughly 6 to 90 years, who were systemically healthy. About 10 milliliters of peripheral blood were collected from each donor into EDTA-treated Vacutainer tubes. PBMCs were isolated by Ficoll-Paque density-gradient centrifugation, with at least 7 million obtained per sample. Total RNA was extracted from PBMCs with Trizol reagent, with at least 6 micrograms obtained per sample. For every donor, flow cytometry on a PBMC aliquot measured the percentage of naive CD45RAhigh/CD27high T cells. Library creation used 5' RACE. Sequencing was carried out with an Illumina HiSeq 2500. A second PCR of roughly 6 to 11 cycles was run with a J-beta primer mix and a sample-barcoded 5' primer. Each TCR beta cDNA molecule received a unique molecular identifier from a template-switch 5' adaptor carrying 12 random nucleotides. Each sample yielded at least 2.5 million CDR3-containing paired-end reads. First-strand cDNA was synthesized from all RNA with the Mint cDNA synthesis kit, primed by a TRBC-specific oligonucleotide. After uracil-DNA glycosylase treatment, a first 18-cycle PCR used universal primers M1SS and BC2_uni_R on all cDNA. In the source study's methods: For normalization, 1 million high-quality reads, each with a distinct molecular identifier, were randomly selected from each sample. Instead of being binned into consensus sequences, reads with shared molecular identifiers were discarded. MiTCR, set to a Q25 quality threshold and the strictest error-elimination algorithm, was used for CDR3 identification, clonotype clustering and error correction. A nonparametric unseen species model with Euler transformation was used to estimate lower-bound total TCR beta diversity. TCRdb reprocessing: public reads trimmed at Q25 with fastp, clones called with MiXCR, in-frame beta chains kept. Duplicate CDR3 protein sequences are folded into a single record with the most common DNA and genes. TCRdb assigned the V and J calls; the authors' analysis was not used. In this sample the table shows about 1.4 million distinct CDR3 sequences, roughly 64% of which occur a single time. Approximately 7% of the sample rests with the top ten.

A note on this clonotype: The antigen it binds to is not known. Per-base quality was not reported, and no clone a single base away is much larger than it.

This clonotype was sampled from a man aged 18 to 29 in good health. The sequence joins TRBV7-9 to TRBJ2-3, and TRBD2 may be the D gene, going by 6 matching bases. The sample taken for sequencing was blood. The DNA sequence is as follows: TGTGCCAGCAGCCCTGGTCAGGGACTCACAGATACGCAGTATTTT. Its amino acids are CASSPGQGLTDTQYF.